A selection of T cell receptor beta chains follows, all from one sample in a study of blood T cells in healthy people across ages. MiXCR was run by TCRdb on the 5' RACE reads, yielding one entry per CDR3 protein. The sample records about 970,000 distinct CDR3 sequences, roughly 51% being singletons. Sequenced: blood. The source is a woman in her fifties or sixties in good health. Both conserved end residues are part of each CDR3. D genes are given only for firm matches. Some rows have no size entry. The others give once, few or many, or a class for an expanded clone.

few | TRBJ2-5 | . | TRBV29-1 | TGCAGCGTTGACCTACCCCAGTACTTC | CSVDLPQYF
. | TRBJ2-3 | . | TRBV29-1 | TGCAGCGTTGCCCCCGAAAGAAGTACGCAGTATTTT | CSVAPERSTQYF
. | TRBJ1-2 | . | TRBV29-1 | TGCAGCGTCGGTCGCGGCGACTATGGCTACACCTTC | CSVGRGDYGYTF
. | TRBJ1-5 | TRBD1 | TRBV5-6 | TGTGCCAGCTCAGGGTCGGGACAGGCCACATTCCCCCCCCAGCATTTT | CASSGSGQATFPPQHF
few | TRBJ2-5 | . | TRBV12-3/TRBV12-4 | TGTGCCAGCAGTTTTACTAGTTCGGGATGGCAAGAGACCCAGTACTTC | CASSFTSSGWQETQYF
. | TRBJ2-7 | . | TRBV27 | TGTGCCACAGGGGTCCTATCCTACGAGCAGTACTTC | CATGVLSYEQYF
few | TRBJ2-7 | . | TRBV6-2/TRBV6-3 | TGTGCCAGCAGTGGAGGCAAGCAGTACTTC | CASSGGKQYF
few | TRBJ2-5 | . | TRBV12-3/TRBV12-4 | TGTGCCAGCAGTTTAGGCGCCAGCCAAGAGACCCAGTACTTC | CASSLGASQETQYF
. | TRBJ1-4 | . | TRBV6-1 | TGTGCCAGCAGCCGTACAGAGACAACTAATGAAAAACTGTTTTTT | CASSRTETTNEKLFF
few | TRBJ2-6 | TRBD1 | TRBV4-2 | TGTGCCAGCAGCGTAACACCCGGGACAGGGTTGTCTGGGGCCAACGTCCTGACTTTC | CASSVTPGTGLSGANVLTF
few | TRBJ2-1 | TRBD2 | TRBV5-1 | TGCGCCAGCAGCCGACCGGGACTAGCGGACAATGAGCAGTTCTTC | CASSRPGLADNEQFF
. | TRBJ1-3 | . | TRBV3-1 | TGTGCCAGCAGCCAATCAGGGAACTCTGGAAACACCATATATTTT | CASSQSGNSGNTIYF
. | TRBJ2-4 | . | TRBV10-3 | TGTGCCATCAGTGCCTCCCTCGGGGGCCGCGGGTCTGGGAACATTCAGTACTTC | CAISASLGGRGSGNIQYF
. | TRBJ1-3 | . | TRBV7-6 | TGTGCCAGCAGCTTAGCTCCAGGGTATGCCTCTGGAAACACCATATATTTT | CASSLAPGYASGNTIYF
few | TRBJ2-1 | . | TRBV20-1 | TGCAGTGCTCCAAGGCTAGGAACTAGCTCCTACAATGAGCAGTTCTTC | CSAPRLGTSSYNEQFF
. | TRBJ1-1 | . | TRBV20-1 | TGCAGTGCTAGAGACCAGACAGCCCCCCGTGAAGCTTTCTTT | CSARDQTAPREAFF
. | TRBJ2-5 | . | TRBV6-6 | TGTGCCAGCAGCCGCCAAGGACAGCCGGAGGAGACCCAGTACTTC | CASSRQGQPEETQYF
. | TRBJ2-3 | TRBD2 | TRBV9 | TGTGCCAGCAGCGTAGCCTCGGGAGGAATGGCAGATACGCAGTATTTT | CASSVASGGMADTQYF
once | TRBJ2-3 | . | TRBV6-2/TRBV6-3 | TGTGCCAGCAGCAAAATGGGACTGGGTAGTTTGGATACGCAGTATTTT | CASSKMGLGSLDTQYF
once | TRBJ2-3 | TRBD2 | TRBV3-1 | TGTGCCAGCAGCCTGACTGGCGGGAGTTATACGCAGTATTTT | CASSLTGGSYTQYF
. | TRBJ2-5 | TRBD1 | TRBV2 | TGTGCCAGCAGAAGGACAGGGGGAGAGACCCAGTACTTC | CASRRTGGETQYF
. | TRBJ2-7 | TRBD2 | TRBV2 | TGTGCCAGTCAGGAGGGAGGGTGGTACGAGCAGTACTTC | CASQEGGWYEQYF
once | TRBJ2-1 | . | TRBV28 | TGTGCCAGCAGGAGGGGGGGATACAATAAGCAGTTCTTC | CASRRGGYNKQFF
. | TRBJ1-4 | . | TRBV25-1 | TGTGCCAGCAGTGAAAGGGGCGGAAATAATGAAAAACTGTTTTTT | CASSERGGNNEKLFF
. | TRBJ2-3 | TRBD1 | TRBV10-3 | TGTGCCATCAGTCGGACAGGGATCGCGGGCACAGGTACGCAGTATTTT | CAISRTGIAGTGTQYF
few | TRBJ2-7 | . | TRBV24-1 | TGTGCCACCAGTGATGCCACAGTAGCCTACGAGCAGTACTTC | CATSDATVAYEQYF
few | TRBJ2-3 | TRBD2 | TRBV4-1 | TGCGCCAGCAGCCAACTGTCGGGAGGGCAAGATACGCAGTATTTT | CASSQLSGGQDTQYF
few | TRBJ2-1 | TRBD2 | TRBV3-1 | TGTGCCAGCAGCTTGAGTAGCGGGAGGGCCGGTGAGCAGTTCTTC | CASSLSSGRAGEQFF
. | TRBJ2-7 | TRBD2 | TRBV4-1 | TGCGCCAGCAGCCACCTAGGGACTAGCGCCTACGAGCAGTACTTC | CASSHLGTSAYEQYF
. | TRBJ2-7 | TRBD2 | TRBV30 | TGTGCCTGGAGCCACGGGACTAGCGACTACGAGCAGTACTTC | CAWSHGTSDYEQYF
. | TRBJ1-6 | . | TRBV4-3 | TGCGCCAGCAGCCAAGATCGAGCGTCGAATTCACCCCTCCACTTT | CASSQDRASNSPLHF
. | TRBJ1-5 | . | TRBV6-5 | TGTGCCAGCAGCCGGGACACTCACCAGCCCCAGCATTTT | CASSRDTHQPQHF
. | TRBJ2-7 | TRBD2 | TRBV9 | TGTGCCAGCAGCGTAGCGCTAGCGGGGCTTAATGAGCAGTACTTC | CASSVALAGLNEQYF
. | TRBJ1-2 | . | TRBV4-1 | TGCGCCGGCAGCTCCGGGGGACGGACGCCCCTACGAGATGGCTACACCTTC | CAGSSGGRTPLRDGYTF
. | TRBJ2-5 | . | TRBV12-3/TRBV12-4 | TGTGCCAGCAGCCAAGTTAATGACTTCCTGGGAGCGGAGACCCAGTACTTC | CASSQVNDFLGAETQYF
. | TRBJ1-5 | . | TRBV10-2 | TGCGCCAGCAGTGACCCACCTAATCAGCCCCAGCATTTT | CASSDPPNQPQHF
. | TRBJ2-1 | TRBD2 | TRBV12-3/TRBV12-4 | TGTGCCAGCAGCTCAAGACGAGCGGGAGGCAACCTCTACAATGAGCAGTTCTTC | CASSSRRAGGNLYNEQFF
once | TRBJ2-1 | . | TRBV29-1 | TGCAGCGGCGAAAGGTGGAATGAGCAGTTCTTC | CSGERWNEQFF
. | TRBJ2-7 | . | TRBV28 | TGTGCCAGCAGTTTAAGCGGGTTTTTGGGCTACGAGCAGTACTTC | CASSLSGFLGYEQYF
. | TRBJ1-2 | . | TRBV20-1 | TGCAGTGCTAGAGCGGATGACTATGGCTACACCTTC | CSARADDYGYTF
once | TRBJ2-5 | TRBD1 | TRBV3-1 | TGTGCCAGCAGCCAATGGGGACAGGGCACGGAGACCCAGTACTTC | CASSQWGQGTETQYF
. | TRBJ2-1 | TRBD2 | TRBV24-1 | TGTGCCACCAGCGGGACTAGCGGGAGCTCCTACAATGAGCAGTTCTTC | CATSGTSGSSYNEQFF
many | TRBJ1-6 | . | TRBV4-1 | TGCGCCAGCAGCCAAGGATCAACTGACAGCACACCCCTCCACTTT | CASSQGSTDSTPLHF
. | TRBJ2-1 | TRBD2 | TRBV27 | TGTGCCAGCAGTCTCCCGGGACTAGTGGGTGAGCAGTTCTTC | CASSLPGLVGEQFF
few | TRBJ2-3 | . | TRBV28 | TGTGCCAGCAAAGGAAGGGACCCAGATACGCAGTATTTT | CASKGRDPDTQYF
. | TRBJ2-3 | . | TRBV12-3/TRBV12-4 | TGTGCCAGCAGTCCCGGGCAACCGGGGGATACGCAGTATTTT | CASSPGQPGDTQYF
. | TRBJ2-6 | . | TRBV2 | TGTGCCAGCATAAGTCAGGGTGCGGGGGCCAACGTCCTGACTTTC | CASISQGAGANVLTF
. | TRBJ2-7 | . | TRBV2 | TGTGCCAGCAGTGAATCGGCAGTCTTCCTCTACGAGCAGTACTTC | CASSESAVFLYEQYF
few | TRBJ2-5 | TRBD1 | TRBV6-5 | TGTGCCAGCAGTTACGACAGGGCGGAGACCCAGTACTTC | CASSYDRAETQYF
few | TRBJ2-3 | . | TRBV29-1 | TGCAGCGTTGGTAGGTCCGTGGATACGCAGTATTTT | CSVGRSVDTQYF
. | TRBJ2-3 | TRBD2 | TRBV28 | TGTGCCAGCAGTCCGCGAACTAGCGGGAGTTTTAATGTGTATACGCAGTATTTT | CASSPRTSGSFNVYTQYF
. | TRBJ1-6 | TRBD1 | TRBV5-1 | TGCGCCAGCAGGGGTTTAGGACAGGGGGATTCACCCCTCCACTTT | CASRGLGQGDSPLHF
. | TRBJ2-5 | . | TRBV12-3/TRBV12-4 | TGTGCCAGCAGTTTACATCAGGGTGTTGAGGAGACCCAGTACTTC | CASSLHQGVEETQYF
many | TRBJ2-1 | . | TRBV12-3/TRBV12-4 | TGTGCCAGCAGTTTAACTAGTCCCTACAATGAGCAGTTCTTC | CASSLTSPYNEQFF
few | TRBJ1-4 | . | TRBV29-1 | TGCAGCGTGGGACATAATGAAAAACTGTTTTTT | CSVGHNEKLFF
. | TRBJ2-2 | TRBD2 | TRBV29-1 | TGCAGCGCAGGACTAGCGGGAGACACCGGGGAGCTGTTTTTT | CSAGLAGDTGELFF
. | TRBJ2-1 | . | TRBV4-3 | TGCGCCAGCAGCCGTCAAGGGTCCTGGTCCTACAATGAGCAGTTCTTC | CASSRQGSWSYNEQFF